This T cell receptor (beta chain) is from a study of T-cell reconstitution after alpha-beta-depleted transplantation in children. Study-wide findings and caveats: For some patients, TCRbeta diversity was high at day 60 because of recipient T cells and thymic progenitors that survived. Most T-cell counts and diversity one year after the transplant came from T cells that were newly produced. Several hundred expanded graft clones reportedly gave rise to the alpha-beta T cells present about two months after transplant.

Construction of the TCRbeta library involved unique molecular identifiers. TCRdb re-derived calls from the PCR reads in MiXCR, one entry per CDR3 protein. Of about 980,000 distinct CDR3 sequences listed, about 26% were seen once; the top ten hold more than 25%. The CDR3 is 18 residues long. The V end lost 3 bases, the J end lost 0 bases, and 18 bases lay between the germline ends. Germline V CDR1 and CDR2: SGHVS, FQNEAQ. As concerns this clonotype: The target antigen is unknown.

The J gene is TRBJ2-4, the V gene TRBV7-8; TRBD1 might be the D (6 bases). The material was PBMCs, mostly from graft donor cells, obtained 360 days after TCRalphabeta/CD19-depleted stem cell transplant. This TCR derives from a boy less than two years old who had a stem cell transplant for SCID, so the T cells may come from the graft donor. In nucleotides, the CDR3 is TGTGCCAGCAGCTTCAATGGGGGACACTCTTTAGCCAAAAACATTCAGTACTTC. Protein: CASSFNGGHSLAKNIQYF.